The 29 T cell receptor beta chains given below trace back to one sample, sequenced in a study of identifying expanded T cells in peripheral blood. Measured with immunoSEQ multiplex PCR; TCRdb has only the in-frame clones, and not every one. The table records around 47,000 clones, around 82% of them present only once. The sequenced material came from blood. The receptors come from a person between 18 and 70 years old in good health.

The CDR3 nucleotides are TGTGCCAGCAGTTACTCGGCTGGAATCGACTATGGCTACACCTTC. This gives the protein CASSYSAGIDYGYTF. The chain carries TRBV6-5 and TRBJ1-2; D gene ambiguous. V lost 0 bases, J lost 3 bases, and 11 bases lay in between. The CDR3 loop spans 15 amino acids. Per the germline V gene, CDR1 is MNHEY and CDR2 is SVGAGI.

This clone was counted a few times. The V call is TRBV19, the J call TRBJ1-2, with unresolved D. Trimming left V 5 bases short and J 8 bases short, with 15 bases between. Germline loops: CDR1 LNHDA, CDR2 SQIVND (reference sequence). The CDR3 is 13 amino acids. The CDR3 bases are TGTGCCAGTAGTCGTCAGATTACGGTCGGCTACACCTTC. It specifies CASSRQITVGYTF.

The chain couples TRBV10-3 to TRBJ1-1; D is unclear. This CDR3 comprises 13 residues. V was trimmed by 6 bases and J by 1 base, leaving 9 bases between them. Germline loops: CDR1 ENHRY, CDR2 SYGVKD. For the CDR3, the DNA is TGTGCCATCAGGTTCGGATCGAACACTGAAGCTTTCTTT. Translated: CAIRFGSNTEAFF.

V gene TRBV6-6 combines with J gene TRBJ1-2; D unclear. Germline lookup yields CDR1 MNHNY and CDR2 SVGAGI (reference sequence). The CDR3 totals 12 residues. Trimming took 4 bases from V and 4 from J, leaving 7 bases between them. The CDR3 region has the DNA TGTGCCAGCAGTTCCAACAGCTATGGCTACACCTTC. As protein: CASSSNSYGYTF.

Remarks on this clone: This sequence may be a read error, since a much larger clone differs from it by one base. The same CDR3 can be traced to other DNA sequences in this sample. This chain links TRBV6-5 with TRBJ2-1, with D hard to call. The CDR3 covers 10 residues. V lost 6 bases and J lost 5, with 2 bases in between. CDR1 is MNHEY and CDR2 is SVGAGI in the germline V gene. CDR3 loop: CASSDNEQFF. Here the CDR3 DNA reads TGTGCCAGCAGCGACAATGAGCAGTTCTTC.

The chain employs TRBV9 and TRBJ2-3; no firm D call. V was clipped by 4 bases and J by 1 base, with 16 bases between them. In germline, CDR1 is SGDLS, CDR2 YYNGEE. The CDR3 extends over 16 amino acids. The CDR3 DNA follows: TGTGCCAGCAGCTCCCATGGGCTAGTGGGCACAGATACGCAGTATTTT. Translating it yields CASSSHGLVGTDTQYF.

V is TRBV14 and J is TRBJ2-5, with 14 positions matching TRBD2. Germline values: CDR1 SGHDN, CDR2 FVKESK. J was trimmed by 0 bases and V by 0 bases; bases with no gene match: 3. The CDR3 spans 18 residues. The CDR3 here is CASSQDRTSGRNQETQYF. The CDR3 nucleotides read TGTGCCAGCAGCCAAGACAGGACTAGCGGGAGGAACCAAGAGACCCAGTACTTC.

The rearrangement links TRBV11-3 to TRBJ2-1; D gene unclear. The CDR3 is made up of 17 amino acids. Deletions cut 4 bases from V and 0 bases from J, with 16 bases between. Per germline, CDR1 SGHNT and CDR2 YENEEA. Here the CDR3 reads CASSSHDRWSSYNEQFF. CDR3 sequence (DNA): TGTGCCAGCAGCTCCCATGACCGGTGGAGCTCCTACAATGAGCAGTTCTTC.

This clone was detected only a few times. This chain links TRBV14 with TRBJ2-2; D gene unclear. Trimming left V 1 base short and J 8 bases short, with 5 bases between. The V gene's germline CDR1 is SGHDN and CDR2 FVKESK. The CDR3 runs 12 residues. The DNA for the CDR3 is TGTGCCAGCAGCCAAGTTGTGGGGGAGCTGTTTTTT. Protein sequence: CASSQVVGELFF.

The DNA of the CDR3 is TGCGCCAGCAGCCAAGATTTCGGCGGGAGGGCCCCAAACACCGGGGAGCTGTTTTTT. This sequence encodes CASSQDFGGRAPNTGELFF. This chain uses TRBV4-3 with TRBJ2-2; 9 nucleotides align to TRBD2. The CDR3 extends over 19 amino acids. V was clipped by 0 bases and J by 2 bases; unmatched bases: 10. Germline V gene data show CDR1 as LGHNA and CDR2 as YSLEER.

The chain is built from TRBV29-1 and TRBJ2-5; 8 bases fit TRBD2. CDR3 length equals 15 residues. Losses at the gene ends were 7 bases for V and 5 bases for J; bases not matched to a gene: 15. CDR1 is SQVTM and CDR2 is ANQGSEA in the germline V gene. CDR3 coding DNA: TGCAGCGCCGACGCCGGGAGGGCCCCAGGGGAGACCCAGTACTTC. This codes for CSADAGRAPGETQYF.

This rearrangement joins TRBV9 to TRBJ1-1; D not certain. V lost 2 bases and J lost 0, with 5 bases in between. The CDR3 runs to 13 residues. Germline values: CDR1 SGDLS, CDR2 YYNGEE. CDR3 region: CASSVGMNTEAFF. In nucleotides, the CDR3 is TGTGCCAGCAGCGTTGGGATGAACACTGAAGCTTTCTTT.

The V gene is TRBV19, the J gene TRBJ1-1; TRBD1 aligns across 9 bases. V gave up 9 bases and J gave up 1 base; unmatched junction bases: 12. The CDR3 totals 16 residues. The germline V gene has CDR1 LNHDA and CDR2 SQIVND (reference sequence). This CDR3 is CASHPLGTGKNTEAFF. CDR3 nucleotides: TGTGCCAGCCACCCCCTGGGGACAGGGAAGAACACTGAAGCTTTCTTT.

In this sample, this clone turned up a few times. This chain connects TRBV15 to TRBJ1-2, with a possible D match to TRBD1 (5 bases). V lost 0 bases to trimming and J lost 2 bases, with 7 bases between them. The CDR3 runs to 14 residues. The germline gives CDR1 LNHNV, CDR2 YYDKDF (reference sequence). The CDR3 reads CATSRDRQNYGYTF. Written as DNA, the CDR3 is TGTGCCACCAGCAGAGATCGACAGAACTATGGCTACACCTTC.

CDR3 coding DNA: TGTGCCAGTACCACGAGGAGGGGAAGTGGAAACACCATATATTTT. Its translation: CASTTRRGSGNTIYF. V gene TRBV19 combines with J gene TRBJ1-3, with D perhaps TRBD1 (5 bases). The CDR3 is 15 amino acids. From germline, CDR1 is LNHDA and CDR2 SQIVND (reference sequence). V was trimmed by 7 bases and J by 3 bases, leaving 16 bases between them.

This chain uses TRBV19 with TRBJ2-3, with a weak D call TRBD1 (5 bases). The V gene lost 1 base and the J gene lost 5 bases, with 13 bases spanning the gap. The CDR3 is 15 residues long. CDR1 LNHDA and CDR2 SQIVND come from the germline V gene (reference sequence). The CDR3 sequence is CASSIGIGALDTQYF. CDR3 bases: TGTGCCAGTAGTATAGGGATAGGGGCGTTAGATACGCAGTATTTT.

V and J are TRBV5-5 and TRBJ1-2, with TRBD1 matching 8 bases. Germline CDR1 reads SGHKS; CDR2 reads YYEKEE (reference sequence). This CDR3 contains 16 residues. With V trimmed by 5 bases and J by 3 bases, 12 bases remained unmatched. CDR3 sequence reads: CASSKSIDRGDYGYTF. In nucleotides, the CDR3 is TGTGCCAGCAGTAAATCTATTGACAGGGGAGACTATGGCTACACCTTC.

Written as DNA, the CDR3 is TGTGCCAGCAGCTTTCACGGGGGGGCTGCGGCAGAGCAGTACTTC. It is translated as CASSFHGGAAAEQYF. The chain carries TRBV6-6 and TRBJ2-7; 8 bases are a match to TRBD2. CDR1 is MNHNY and CDR2 is SVGAGI in the germline V gene (reference sequence). This CDR3 contains 15 residues. V shed 6 bases, J shed 7 bases, and the junction held 14 bases outside the gene matches.

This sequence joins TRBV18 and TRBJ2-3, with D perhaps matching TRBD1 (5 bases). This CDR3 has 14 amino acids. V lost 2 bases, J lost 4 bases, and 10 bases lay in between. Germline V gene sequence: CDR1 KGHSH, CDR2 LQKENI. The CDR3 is CASSPFWGADTQYF. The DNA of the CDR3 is TGTGCCAGCTCACCATTCTGGGGCGCAGATACGCAGTATTTT.

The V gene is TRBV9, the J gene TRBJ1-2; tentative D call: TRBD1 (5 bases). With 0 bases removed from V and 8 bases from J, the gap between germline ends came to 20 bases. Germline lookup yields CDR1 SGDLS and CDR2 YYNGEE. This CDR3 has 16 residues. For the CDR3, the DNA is TGTGCCAGCAGCGTAGAGGCGCACAATCGACAGAGGGGCTACACCTTC. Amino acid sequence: CASSVEAHNRQRGYTF.

CDR3 sequence reads: CASSESNGGRNEQFF. The CDR3 nucleotides read TGCGCCAGCAGTGAGTCGAACGGGGGAAGAAATGAGCAGTTCTTC. This sequence joins TRBV10-1 and TRBJ2-1, with D possibly TRBD2 on 6 matching bases. Looked up from germline, CDR1 is WNHNN and CDR2 is SYGVQD (reference sequence). V was cut by 0 bases and J by 7 bases, with 13 bases left in between. The CDR3 is 15 amino acids.

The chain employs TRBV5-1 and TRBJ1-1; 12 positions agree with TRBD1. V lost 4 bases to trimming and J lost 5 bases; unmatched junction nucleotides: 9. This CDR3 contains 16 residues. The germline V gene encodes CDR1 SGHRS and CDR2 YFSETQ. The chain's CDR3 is CASSTGQGASVTEAFF. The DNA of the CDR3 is TGCGCCAGCAGCACGGGACAGGGGGCATCCGTGACTGAAGCTTTCTTT.

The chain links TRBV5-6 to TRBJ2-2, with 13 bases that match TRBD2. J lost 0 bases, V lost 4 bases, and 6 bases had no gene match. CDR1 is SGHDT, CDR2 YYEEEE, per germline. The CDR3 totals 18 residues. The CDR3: CASSRLAGGFSNTGELFF. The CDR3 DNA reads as TGTGCCAGCAGCAGACTAGCGGGAGGTTTTTCGAACACCGGGGAGCTGTTTTTT.

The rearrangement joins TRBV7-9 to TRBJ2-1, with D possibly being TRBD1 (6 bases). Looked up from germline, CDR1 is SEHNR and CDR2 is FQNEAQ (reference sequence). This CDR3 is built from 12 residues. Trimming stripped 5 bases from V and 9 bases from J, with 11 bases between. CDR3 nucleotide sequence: TGTGCCAGCAGCCTAACAGGGCTTGAGCAGTTCTTC. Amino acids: CASSLTGLEQFF.

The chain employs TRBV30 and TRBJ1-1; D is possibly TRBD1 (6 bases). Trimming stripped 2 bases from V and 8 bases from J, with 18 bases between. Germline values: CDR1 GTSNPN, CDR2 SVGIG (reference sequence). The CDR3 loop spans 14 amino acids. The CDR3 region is CAWSSGQSLMEAFF. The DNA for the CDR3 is TGTGCCTGGAGTTCTGGACAGAGCCTGATGGAAGCTTTCTTT.

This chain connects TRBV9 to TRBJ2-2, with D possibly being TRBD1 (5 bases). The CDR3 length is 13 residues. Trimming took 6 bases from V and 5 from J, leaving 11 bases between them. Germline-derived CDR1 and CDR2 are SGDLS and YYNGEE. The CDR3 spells CASTGAGTGELFF. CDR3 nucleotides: TGTGCCAGCACTGGGGCTGGAACCGGGGAGCTGTTTTTT.

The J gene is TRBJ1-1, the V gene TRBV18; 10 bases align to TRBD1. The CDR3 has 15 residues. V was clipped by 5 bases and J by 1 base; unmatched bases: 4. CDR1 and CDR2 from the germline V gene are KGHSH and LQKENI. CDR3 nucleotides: TGTGCCAGCTCAGGGACAGGGGATCCGAACACTGAAGCTTTCTTT. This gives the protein CASSGTGDPNTEAFF.

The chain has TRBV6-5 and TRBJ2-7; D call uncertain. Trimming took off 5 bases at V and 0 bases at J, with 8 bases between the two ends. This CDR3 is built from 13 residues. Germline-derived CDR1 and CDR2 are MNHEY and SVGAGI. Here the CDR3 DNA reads TGTGCCAGCAGTCCGGACCCCTCCTACGAGCAGTACGTC. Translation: CASSPDPSYEQYV.

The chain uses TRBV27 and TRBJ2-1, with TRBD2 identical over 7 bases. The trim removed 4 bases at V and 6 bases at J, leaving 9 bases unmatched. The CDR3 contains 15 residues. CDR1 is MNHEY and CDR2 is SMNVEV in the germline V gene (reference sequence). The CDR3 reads CASSSQREARNEQFF. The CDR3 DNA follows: TGTGCCAGCAGTTCCCAGCGGGAAGCCCGCAATGAGCAGTTCTTC.